This TCR beta chain was obtained from a study of technical replicates of blood from a handful of donors. A few counts support this clone. TCRdb's table, derived via immunoSEQ multiplex PCR, lists solely in-frame clones and lacks some. The table shows about 54,000 clones, with about 95% occurring only once. V dropped 1 base and J dropped 4; count of bases not matched to a gene: 7. CDR1 is SEHNR and CDR2 is FQNEAQ in the germline V gene (reference sequence). This CDR3 spans 16 amino acids. The sequence came from a human donor in good health. V and J are TRBV7-9 and TRBJ2-5, with 9 positions matching TRBD2. Sequencing used T cells isolated from PBMCs. The CDR3 bases are TGTGCCAGCAGCTTAGGCTCTAGCGGGACGGCAGAGACCCAGTACTTC. It codes for CASSLGSSGTAETQYF.